Listed below are T cell receptor beta chains from one sample, sequenced in a study of tumor-infiltrating lymphocytes in primary liver carcinoma. TCRdb passed the multiplex PCR reads through MiXCR, listing each CDR3 protein once. The data contain over 250,000 distinct CDR3 sequences, roughly 60% of them singletons. Sequenced material: peripheral blood. These receptors originate from a woman in her thirties with primary liver carcinoma and hepatitis B virus infection. The CDR3 runs from the conserved cysteine through the conserved F or W. D genes are given only for firm matches. Rows give clone size only sometimes, using once, few, many, or a class for an expanded clone.

size	V	J	D	DNA	CDR3
-	TRBV20-1	TRBJ1-2	-	TGCAGTGCTAGTTTACAGAATAATGGCTACACCTTC	CSASLQNNGYTF
once	TRBV14	TRBJ2-1	-	TGTGCCAGCAGCCAAGATTGGGTAGTGGGAGCTGGTGAGCAGTTCTTC	CASSQDWVVGAGEQFF
-	TRBV12-3/TRBV12-4	TRBJ1-1	-	TGTGCCAGCAGGGACTTGACAGGAGCGAACACTGAAGCTTTCTTT	CASRDLTGANTEAFF
-	TRBV11-2	TRBJ2-2	TRBD1	TGTGCCAGCAGCGCCGGGACAGGCACTTACACCGGGGAGCTGTTCTTT	CASSAGTGTYTGELFF
many	TRBV11-3	TRBJ2-1	-	TGTGCCAGCAGCCCGGGCCCGGGAAACAATGAGCAGTTCTTC	CASSPGPGNNEQFF
many	TRBV7-8	TRBJ2-3	TRBD2	TGTGCCAGCAGCCCCGGGTCGGGAGGGTTTGGTATAGATACGCAGTATTTT	CASSPGSGGFGIDTQYF
-	TRBV20-1	TRBJ2-2	-	TGCAGTGCTAACGGAATGGGCGGGGAGCTGTTTTTT	CSANGMGGELFF
many	TRBV6-5	TRBJ2-2	-	TGTGCCAGCAGCCCCGGACAGTACACCGGGGAGCTGTTTTTT	CASSPGQYTGELFF
-	TRBV11-1	TRBJ2-5	TRBD1	TGTGCCAGCAGCTTAAACAGGGGATCGGAGACCCAGTACTTC	CASSLNRGSETQYF
-	TRBV4-1	TRBJ1-5	-	TGCGCCAGCAGCCAAGAGGTGTCGAGATCACTACTCAATCAGCCCCAGCATTTT	CASSQEVSRSLLNQPQHF
few	TRBV28	TRBJ2-6	TRBD2	TGTGCCAACAGTTCGACTAGCGGGAGCGTATCTGGGGCCAACGTCCTGACTTTC	CANSSTSGSVSGANVLTF
-	TRBV7-2	TRBJ2-5	-	TGTGCCAGCAGCTTAGGTAGCGGCAGCCAAGAGACCCAGTACTTC	CASSLGSGSQETQYF
-	TRBV7-8	TRBJ2-5	-	TGTGCCAGCAGCTTAGATACCCAACAGGGTTTGGAGACCCAGTACTTC	CASSLDTQQGLETQYF
few	TRBV28	TRBJ2-4	TRBD1	TGTGCCAGCACCAGAACGGGGACAGGGAATCACATTCAGTACTTC	CASTRTGTGNHIQYF
many	TRBV11-2	TRBJ2-2	-	TGTGCCAGCAGCTTAGTAAGTGACGGCCTGAACACCGGGGAGCTGTTTTTT	CASSLVSDGLNTGELFF
-	TRBV24-1	TRBJ2-5	-	TGTGCCACCAGTGAACGACAGGCTGGGCAAGAGACCCAGTACTTC	CATSERQAGQETQYF
-	TRBV5-4	TRBJ1-6	-	TGTGCCAGCAGCTTGGAATACTCACCCCTCCACTTT	CASSLEYSPLHF
many	TRBV30	TRBJ2-5	-	TGTGCCTGGAGTACCTCCTACATCAGGGGATCCGGAGAGACCCAGTACTTC	CAWSTSYIRGSGETQYF
-	TRBV13	TRBJ2-7	TRBD2	TGTGCCAGCAGCTCCCTAGCGGGAGGTCCCAACGAGCAGTACTTC	CASSSLAGGPNEQYF
-	TRBV28	TRBJ2-3	-	TGTGCCAGCAGCCACGGACTAAAAAGCACAGATACGCAGTATTTT	CASSHGLKSTDTQYF